What follows is one T cell receptor (beta chain) and its context. No cognate antigen has been identified for it. No base quality values were provided; no much bigger clone lies one nucleotide off. The sample is drawn from a study of OX40 agonist ivuxolimab in advanced cancers. Regarding the complete study: Ivuxolimab was an agonistic, fully human IgG2 monoclonal antibody directed against OX40 (CD134), a costimulatory receptor. Intravenous ivuxolimab was administered to patients every 2 weeks at six dose levels: 0.01, 0.1, 0.3, 1.5, 3 and 10 mg/kg. Of the approximately 54 patients in dose escalation, 19 had hepatocellular carcinoma, some 15 had melanoma, 9 had renal cell carcinoma and 9 had head and neck cancer. In the dose-escalation cohort, roughly 80% of patients were male, and the mean age was roughly 60 years, with a range of roughly 23 to 85. Patients were allowed to have had prior anti-PD-1, anti-PD-L1 or anti-CTLA-4 therapy, and 40% of the dose-escalation patients had been treated with checkpoint inhibitors. Partial responses were achieved by three dose-escalation patients, of whom one had hepatocellular carcinoma and two had cutaneous melanoma. The purpose of peripheral TCRbeta sequencing was to test whether ivuxolimab changed TCR sequence diversity and led to clonal T-cell expansion. The paper covers the monotherapy dose-escalation part of the phase I ivuxolimab trial, which included N of about 50 patients.

Patients with autoimmune disease history or receiving systemic immunosuppression were excluded from the trial. Peripheral blood for TCR sequencing was collected from all dose cohorts at baseline, on cycle 4 day 1, and on cycle 7 day 1. The samples were drawn from a first-in-human, open-label, multicenter phase I dose-escalation trial of ivuxolimab. Adults with locally advanced or metastatic melanoma, renal cell, hepatocellular, or head and neck squamous cell carcinoma were enrolled in the trial. Before TCR sequencing, CD4+ T cells and CD8+ T cells from peripheral blood were sorted into separate populations. On the study overall, not on this receptor specifically: In the 0.1-3.0 mg/kg groups, partial responders were among the patients with the lowest normalized peripheral clonal expansion, particularly in CD8+ T cells. Low levels of normalized T-cell clonal expansion were also seen in some patients who did not respond. The antigen specificity of the peripheral T cells that underwent clonal expansion was not determined. At doses from 0.1 to 3.0 mg/kg, clonal expansion was seen in both CD4+ and CD8+ blood T cells between baseline and week 6. On average, CD8+ T cells showed more expanded clones than CD4+ T cells after ivuxolimab.

To sequence the TCRbeta CDR3 region, genomic DNA was isolated from the sorted cells. The immunoSEQ Assay was used for sequencing of TCRbeta CDR3 regions. This immuneACCESS table, as held by TCRdb, lists in-frame sequences with V and J called but not all clones. Of the missing ones, under half trace to an unresolved V gene in checked studies; the others have no known cause. In this sample the table shows 55,000 to 80,000 clones, over 75% of which occur a single time. The ten biggest clones cover approximately 0.3% of the sample. CDR1 and CDR2 (LGHNA, YSLEER) derive from the germline V gene. Measured from the cysteine to the phenylalanine, the CDR3 is 17 residues long. Kept here is only the CDR3 DNA, which spans 51 bases and is read in frame from base 1. V and J are truncated by 4 bases and 1 base respectively, leaving an intervening sequence of 17 bases.

The sample here was CD4+ or CD8+ T cells sorted from blood, taken in a trial of the OX40 agonist ivuxolimab. The sequence was obtained from an adult with an advanced solid tumor such as melanoma, head and neck, liver or kidney cancer. This chain joins TRBV4-3 to TRBJ1-5, with a tentative D gene TRBD1 over 6 matching bases. The CDR3: CASSPELGGRSNQPQHF. The bases read TGCGCCAGCAGCCCAGAGTTAGGGGGTAGGAGCAATCAGCCCCAGCATTTT.